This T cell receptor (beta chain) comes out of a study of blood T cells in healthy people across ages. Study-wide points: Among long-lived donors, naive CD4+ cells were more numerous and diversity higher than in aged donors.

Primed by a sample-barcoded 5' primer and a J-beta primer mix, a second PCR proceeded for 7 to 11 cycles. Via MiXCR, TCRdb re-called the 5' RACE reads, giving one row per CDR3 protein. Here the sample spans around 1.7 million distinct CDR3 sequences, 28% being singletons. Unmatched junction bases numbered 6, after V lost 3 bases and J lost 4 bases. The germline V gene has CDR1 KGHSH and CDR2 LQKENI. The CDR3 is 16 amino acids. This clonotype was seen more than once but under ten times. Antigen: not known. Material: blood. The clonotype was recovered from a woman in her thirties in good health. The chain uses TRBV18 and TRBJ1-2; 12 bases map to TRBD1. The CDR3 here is CASSPGQGARFYGYTF. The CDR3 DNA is TGTGCCAGCTCACCGGGACAGGGGGCAAGGTTCTATGGCTACACCTTC.